The subject of this entry is one T cell receptor beta chain. Its antigen is unknown. The sample belongs to a study of T cell responses to AZD1222 COVID-19 vaccine. TCRdb's copy holds only in-frame clones and misses some; the assay was immunoSEQ multiplex PCR. The repertoire holds roughly 77,000 clones, with over 75% as singletons. J gave up 6 bases and V 1 base, and 11 bases lay outside the gene matches. This CDR3 has 17 residues. The germline V gene has CDR1 SGHNT and CDR2 YYREEE (reference sequence). General study points: In a largely white British group with more females than males, clonal diversity was possibly underestimated. The CD4 TCRs associated with vaccination extended across spike and predominated at 160-218 and 743-854. Baseline seropositivity characterized only a handful of AZD1222 recipients.

The sequencing used peripheral blood, collected on day 0 of MenACWY control vaccination. This chain joins TRBV5-4 and TRBJ2-2; 8 nucleotides line up with TRBD1. This TCR was recovered from an adult in good health. The CDR3 sequence: CASSLSSQGAYSGELFF. The CDR3 bases are TGTGCCAGCAGCTTGAGTTCGCAGGGGGCATATTCCGGGGAGCTGTTTTTT.